Listed here are 27 T cell receptor beta chains from one sample, sequenced in a study of blood T cell repertoires in COVID-19. Method: immunoSEQ multiplex PCR; TCRdb's copy keeps in-frame clones and lacks some. The sample records around 60,000 clones, approximately 77% being singletons. Sequencing input: peripheral blood. The receptors were sampled from a human donor in a cohort sampled during active COVID-19.

The chain couples TRBV20-1 to TRBJ1-2, with D possibly matching TRBD1 (6 bases). V shed 6 bases and J shed 5 bases, with 10 bases lying between them. CDR1 DFQATT and CDR2 SNEGSKA come from the germline V gene (reference sequence). The CDR3 is 11 amino acids. Written as DNA, the CDR3 is TGCAGTGCCAACCAGGGGTATGGCTACACCTTC. It yields the protein CSANQGYGYTF.

The chain carries TRBV7-2 and TRBJ1-4; D might be TRBD1 (5 bases). CDR1 SGHTA and CDR2 FQGNSA come from the germline V gene. This CDR3 is built from 15 residues. With 1 base removed from V and 3 bases from J, the gap between germline ends came to 9 bases. In DNA, the CDR3 is TGTGCCAGCAGCTTAGTGGCAGGGCCTAATGAAAAACTGTTTTTT. Translated, it gives CASSLVAGPNEKLFF.

The V gene is TRBV5-1, the J gene TRBJ2-2, with 9 bases that match TRBD1. Trimming took 9 bases from V and 5 from J; bases not matched to a gene: 11. CDR3 size: 15 residues. The germline V gene encodes CDR1 SGHRS and CDR2 YFSETQ. This CDR3 is CATTNPGQGTGELFF. CDR3 sequence (DNA): TGCGCCACCACGAACCCGGGACAGGGTACCGGGGAGCTGTTTTTT.

The J gene is TRBJ2-7, the V gene TRBV10-3, with D unclear. The germline gives CDR1 ENHRY, CDR2 SYGVKD. The germline V and J ends were trimmed by 6 bases and 0 bases, with 15 bases remaining between them. This CDR3 has 15 residues. CDR3 region: CAISGDALSSYEQYF. The CDR3 nucleotides are TGTGCCATCAGCGGAGACGCCCTGAGCTCCTACGAGCAGTACTTC.

The chain employs TRBV7-2 and TRBJ2-5, with 8 bases that match TRBD2. The CDR3 loop spans 15 amino acids. V trimming: 2 bases; J trimming: 7 bases; junction bases outside the gene matches: 9. Germline V lookup: CDR1 SGHTA, CDR2 FQGNSA. CDR3 region: CASSLPSGGQRTQYF. In nucleotides, the CDR3 is TGTGCCAGCAGCTTACCCAGCGGGGGTCAGAGGACCCAGTACTTC.

The V call is TRBV5-1, the J call TRBJ2-3, with 13 bases lining up with TRBD2. V lost 5 bases and J lost 7; bases outside the gene matches: 7. The germline V gene has CDR1 SGHRS and CDR2 YFSETQ. The CDR3 sequence is 15 residues long. The CDR3 bases are TGCGCCAGCAGTCCCACTAGCGGGGGGGCCTATACGCAGTATTTT. Protein: CASSPTSGGAYTQYF.

J is TRBJ1-1 and V is TRBV19; TRBD1 is a possible D gene (5 bases). The germline CDR1 and CDR2 sequences are LNHDA and SQIVND (reference sequence). Trimming took off 6 bases at V and 8 bases at J, with 13 bases between the two ends. The CDR3 is 12 amino acids. The CDR3 DNA reads TGTGCCAGTAGCCGCGGGGCTGCAGAAGCTTTCTTT. Its translation: CASSRGAAEAFF.

V usage is TRBV7-3 and J usage is TRBJ2-5; a weak D match, TRBD1 (6 bases). Germline lookup yields CDR1 SGHTA and CDR2 FQGTGA. The CDR3 covers 13 residues. V was clipped by 5 bases and J by 3 bases, with 10 bases between them. Here the CDR3 reads CASSLNREETQYF. The CDR3 region has the DNA TGTGCCAGCAGCCTCAACAGGGAAGAGACCCAGTACTTC.

The V gene is TRBV20-1, the J gene TRBJ2-7; 9 bases map to TRBD1. The J segment lost 6 bases and the V segment lost 3 bases, leaving 12 bases of the junction unmatched. The CDR3 covers 15 residues. CDR1 is DFQATT and CDR2 is SNEGSKA in the germline V gene (reference sequence). The CDR3 sequence: CSASISGQGEGEQYF. DNA for the CDR3: TGCAGTGCTAGTATCTCGGGACAGGGAGAAGGCGAGCAGTACTTC.

This clone was detected only once. The chain uses TRBV3-1 (or the pseudogene TRBV3-2) and TRBJ1-5; D gene ambiguous. The CDR3 is 15 residues long. The ends were cut back, 6 bases at V and 7 bases at J, with 19 bases in the middle. Germline lookup yields CDR1 LGHDT and CDR2 YNNKEL (reference sequence). CDR3 in amino acids: CASSQNGAEGQPQHF. Here the CDR3 DNA reads TGTGCCAGCAGTCAGAACGGAGCGGAGGGCCAGCCCCAGCATTTT.

The chain has TRBV20-1 and TRBJ2-1; D remains unclear. Trimming cost V 3 bases and J 8 bases, with 8 bases left between them. The V gene's germline CDR1 is DFQATT and CDR2 SNEGSKA (reference sequence). This CDR3 has 11 residues. CDR3 sequence: CSASTEYEQFF. Here the CDR3 DNA reads TGCAGTGCTAGTACCGAGTATGAGCAGTTCTTC.

This clone has just one count. In the same sample, other DNA sequences code for this CDR3. The chain recombines TRBV5-1 with TRBJ1-4; D gene ambiguous. The germline V gene has CDR1 SGHRS and CDR2 YFSETQ. V was trimmed by 3 bases and J by 0 bases, leaving 6 bases between them. This CDR3 is 14 amino acids long. The CDR3 reads CASSSSATNEKLFF. CDR3 sequence (DNA): TGCGCCAGCAGCTCGAGTGCAACTAATGAAAAACTGTTTTTT. The full variable domain, completed using reference TRBV5-1 and TRBJ1-4, is KAGVTQTPRYLIKTRGQQVTLSCSPISGHRSVSWYQQTPGQGLQFLFEYFSETQRNKGNFPGRFSGRQFSNSRSEMNVSTLELGDSALYLCASSSSATNEKLFFGSGTQLSVL.

V gene TRBV18 combines with J gene TRBJ2-5; D is perhaps TRBD1 (7 bases). The CDR3 is made up of 14 amino acids. Germline assignment: CDR1 KGHSH and CDR2 LQKENI. V shed 3 bases and J shed 1 base, with 9 bases lying between them. CDR3 nucleotide sequence: TGTGCCAGCTCACCTCAGGGGGGCCAAGAGACCCAGTACTTC. It yields the protein CASSPQGGQETQYF.

This clone was detected a few times. The rearrangement joins TRBV3-1 (or the pseudogene TRBV3-2) to TRBJ2-1; TRBD2 matches 11 bases. The CDR3 sequence is 18 residues long. After removal of 0 bases from V and 0 bases from J, the junction contained 4 bases not matched to a gene. CDR1 and CDR2 from the germline V gene are LGHDT and YNNKEL (reference sequence). The CDR3 region has the DNA TGTGCCAGCAGCCAAGAGCTAACTAGCGGGAGCTCCTACAATGAGCAGTTCTTC. Translated, it gives CASSQELTSGSSYNEQFF.

J is TRBJ2-7 and V is TRBV4-1, with D perhaps TRBD2 (5 bases). This CDR3 has 16 amino acids. Per the germline V gene, CDR1 is MGHRA and CDR2 is YSYEKL. Trimming stripped 3 bases from V and 5 bases from J, with 20 bases between. The CDR3: CASSQTLRALGHEQYF. CDR3 nucleotides: TGCGCCAGCAGCCAGACGTTGCGGGCCCTGGGCCACGAGCAGTACTTC.

This chain links TRBV6-6 with TRBJ2-1; the D is unclear. V lost 5 bases to trimming and J lost 8 bases, with 7 bases between them. Germline V lookup: CDR1 MNHNY, CDR2 SVGAGI (reference sequence). The CDR3 spans 11 residues. CDR3 loop: CASSPLHEQFF. Here the CDR3 DNA reads TGTGCCAGCAGTCCGCTACATGAGCAGTTCTTC.

V usage is TRBV5-1 and J usage is TRBJ1-2; 7 positions agree with TRBD1. V dropped 0 bases and J dropped 4; count of bases not matched to a gene: 3. Germline CDR1 and CDR2: SGHRS and YFSETQ. The CDR3 runs 14 residues. The CDR3 loop is CASSLDRGSYGYTF. Written as DNA, the CDR3 is TGCGCCAGCAGCTTGGACAGGGGTTCCTATGGCTACACCTTC.

The rearrangement links TRBV5-4 to TRBJ1-1; D is perhaps TRBD1 (5 bases). Trimming took 0 bases from V and 4 from J, leaving 13 bases between them. Germline V gives CDR1 SGHNT, CDR2 YYREEE (reference sequence). The CDR3 extends over 15 amino acids. The CDR3 nucleotides read TGTGCCAGCAGCTTGGGCGGGGGGACGGGCACTGAAGCTTTCTTT. Its translation is CASSLGGGTGTEAFF.

The gene calls are TRBV19 and TRBJ1-6, with 10 bases lining up with TRBD1. CDR1 and CDR2 from the germline V gene are LNHDA and SQIVND (reference sequence). The CDR3 covers 16 residues. V was clipped by 4 bases and J by 10 bases; unmatched bases: 10. The CDR3 sequence: CASSTGDRGSNSPLHF. The CDR3 nucleotides are TGTGCCAGTAGTACTGGGGACAGGGGTTCCAACTCACCCCTCCACTTT.

Remarks on this clone: Germline is not matched at one junction end, which may reflect a read error. V usage is TRBV19 and J usage is TRBJ1-1; the D is unclear. This CDR3 comprises 12 residues. Germline lookup yields CDR1 LNHDA and CDR2 SQIVND (reference sequence). The CDR3 DNA is TGTGCCAGCTTCCCGCGGGAGAGCCGATTCTGCTTT. Protein sequence: CASFPRESRFCF.

The chain carries TRBV5-1 and TRBJ1-1; perhaps TRBD1 as D (5 bases). The CDR3 spans 13 residues. With 3 bases removed from V and 4 bases from J, the gap between germline ends came to 10 bases. Germline assignment: CDR1 SGHRS and CDR2 YFSETQ. The CDR3 DNA follows: TGCGCCAGCAGCTATGACAGTGCCACTGAAGCTTTCTTT. It codes for CASSYDSATEAFF.

This clone has more than one count but fewer than ten. This rearrangement joins TRBV28 to TRBJ2-7; 12 bases line up with TRBD1. The junction had 3 bases not matched to a gene; V was cut back by 4 bases and J by 5 bases. CDR1 is MDHEN and CDR2 is SYDVKM in the germline V gene. This CDR3 has 14 residues. CDR3 sequence reads: CASSSGQGADEQYF. CDR3 DNA: TGTGCCAGCAGTTCGGGACAGGGGGCGGACGAGCAGTACTTC.

In DNA form, the CDR3 reads TGTGCCAGCAGTACAGGGACCCGTGGCACTGAAGCTTTCTTT. Translated: CASSTGTRGTEAFF. This chain connects TRBV28 to TRBJ1-1, with D possibly being TRBD1 (6 bases). Germline V gives CDR1 MDHEN, CDR2 SYDVKM. V was shortened by 5 bases and J by 4 bases, with 14 bases between the two germline ends. There are 14 residues in the CDR3.

V and J are TRBV20-1 and TRBJ2-1; 11 nucleotides align to TRBD2. Germline V gives CDR1 DFQATT, CDR2 SNEGSKA (reference sequence). The CDR3 has 14 amino acids. J lost 9 bases, V lost 3 bases, and 7 bases had no gene match. The CDR3 sequence: CSASYSGGAGEQFF. The CDR3 nucleotides read TGCAGTGCTAGTTATAGCGGGGGGGCCGGTGAGCAGTTCTTC.

The gene calls are TRBV11-2 and TRBJ1-4, with 10 positions matching TRBD1. The germline gives CDR1 SGHAT, CDR2 FQNNGV. J lost 8 bases, V lost 0 bases, and 15 bases had no gene match. This CDR3 region has 19 residues. DNA for the CDR3: TGTGCCAGCAGCTTAGATCATGGGACAGGGGAAGTGATCGGGGAAAAACTGTTTTTT. Its translation: CASSLDHGTGEVIGEKLFF.

This sequence joins TRBV6-4 and TRBJ2-1; D remains unclear. V dropped 6 bases and J dropped 1 base, with 13 bases sitting between them. This CDR3 contains 15 residues. Germline CDR1 is MRHNA and CDR2 is SNTAGT. DNA of the CDR3: TGTGCCAGCAGGGGCCAAACCTCTTCCTACAATGAGCAGTTCTTC. Translated: CASRGQTSSYNEQFF.

The count of this clone is one. The genes are TRBV5-1 and TRBJ2-1; perhaps TRBD1 as D (5 bases). Germline values: CDR1 SGHRS, CDR2 YFSETQ. Trimming took 0 bases from V and 8 from J, leaving 9 bases between them. This CDR3 has 13 amino acids. CDR3 region: CASSLGSRDEQFF. The DNA of the CDR3 is TGCGCCAGCAGCTTGGGTAGCAGGGATGAGCAGTTCTTC.